The 23 T cell receptor beta chains listed next were all sequenced from one sample in a study of T cell changes during pregnancy in multiple sclerosis (dated by TCRdb to the late 2010s). Receptors were amplified or captured by the immunoSEQ multiplex PCR assay. What TCRdb holds here is the immuneACCESS table cut down to in-frame rearrangements. Part of the clones is not present; checked against another copy, under half of the missing clones reflect an unresolved V gene, and the others are unexplained. This sample gives about 87,000 clones in total; about 94% of them show up just once. 1.3% to 1.5% of the sample is held by the ten biggest clonotypes. This specimen was peripheral blood, taken in the third trimester of pregnancy. These receptors came from a female donor in good health, enrolled as a control in a pregnancy study.

This sequence joins TRBV10-1 and TRBJ2-7; D remains unclear. CDR3 length: 12 amino acids. Between the trimmed V and J ends, which lost 5 bases and 9 bases, there was a span of 14 bases. Germline V CDR1 and CDR2: WNHNN, SYGVQD (reference sequence). This CDR3 is CASSSQACGQYF. The CDR3 DNA reads as TGCGCCAGCAGTAGCCAGGCATGTGGGCAGTACTTC.

The V call is TRBV5-1, the J call TRBJ2-7; D is unresolved. The CDR3 totals 13 residues. Germline assignment: CDR1 SGHRS and CDR2 YFSETQ. The V end lost 0 bases, the J end lost 7 bases, and 11 bases lay between the germline ends. CDR3 amino acids: CASSLGEAREQYF. CDR3 nucleotides: TGCGCCAGCAGCTTGGGAGAGGCCCGAGAGCAGTACTTC.

The chain uses TRBV10-3 and TRBJ2-7; 8 bases map to TRBD1. V trimming: 6 bases; J trimming: 3 bases; junction bases outside the gene matches: 4. Germline V gene sequence: CDR1 ENHRY, CDR2 SYGVKD. The length of the CDR3 is 13 residues. This chain's CDR3 is CAIRPGQDYEQYF. In nucleotides, the CDR3 is TGTGCCATCAGGCCGGGACAGGACTACGAGCAGTACTTC.

The J gene is TRBJ2-7, the V gene TRBV28, with 7 bases identical to TRBD2. The germline CDR1 and CDR2 sequences are MDHEN and SYDVKM. The length of the CDR3 is 12 residues. The V gene end was trimmed by 9 bases and the J gene end by 4 bases; junction bases not matched to a gene: 6. The chain's CDR3 is CASGGVGYEQYF. The DNA of the CDR3 is TGTGCCAGTGGGGGGGTCGGGTACGAGCAGTACTTC.

The chain recombines TRBV18 with TRBJ2-1; 11 bases line up with TRBD2. The CDR3 extends over 15 amino acids. Germline CDR1 is KGHSH and CDR2 is LQKENI. V trimming: 3 bases; J trimming: 4 bases; junction bases outside the gene matches: 2. CDR3 in amino acids: CASSPGTSGYNEQFF. In nucleotides, the CDR3 is TGTGCCAGCTCACCCGGGACTAGCGGTTACAATGAGCAGTTCTTC. The variable domain in full, with the rest retrieved from reference TRBV18 and TRBJ2-1, is NAGVMQNPRHLVRRRGQEARLRCSPMKGHSHVYWYRQLPEEGLKFMVYLQKENIIDESGMPKERFSAEFPKEGPSILRIQQVVRGDSAAYFCASSPGTSGYNEQFFGPGTRLTVL.

The chain uses TRBV10-3 and TRBJ2-5; 7 bases align to TRBD1. The J segment lost 6 bases and the V segment lost 5 bases, leaving 3 bases of the junction unmatched. The CDR3 sequence is 12 residues long. CDR1 and CDR2 from the germline V gene are ENHRY and SYGVKD. CDR3 in amino acids: CAISTGEQTQYF. The CDR3 DNA is TGTGCCATCAGTACAGGGGAGCAGACCCAGTACTTC.

The chain recombines TRBV5-4 with TRBJ2-3; TRBD1 matches at 7 bases. V lost 10 bases, J lost 8 bases, and 16 bases stayed unmatched. From germline, CDR1 is SGHNT and CDR2 YYREEE (reference sequence). This CDR3 region has 14 residues. CDR3: CAGARAGPGGTQYF. DNA of the CDR3: TGTGCCGGGGCCCGGGCTGGACCAGGGGGTACGCAGTATTTT.

The V gene is TRBV4-1, the J gene TRBJ2-2; D might be TRBD2 (5 bases). Germline values: CDR1 MGHRA, CDR2 YSYEKL. With 6 bases removed from V and 0 bases from J, the gap between germline ends came to 11 bases. There are 15 residues in the CDR3. Here the CDR3 DNA reads TGCGCCAGCAGGAAGACTATCGCGAACACCGGGGAGCTGTTTTTT. Amino acids: CASRKTIANTGELFF.

For this clone: This CDR3 is also generated by other DNA sequences in the sample. The chain recombines TRBV28 with TRBJ2-2; no reliable D call. In germline, CDR1 is MDHEN, CDR2 SYDVKM. V was pared by 6 bases and J by 4 bases, with 6 bases between. This CDR3 spans 12 amino acids. This CDR3 reads CASSSFTGELFF. The CDR3 DNA sequence: TGTGCCAGCAGCTCCTTCACCGGGGAGCTGTTTTTT.

The chain carries TRBV21-1 and TRBJ1-1; TRBD1, as called in the table, went unchecked against the DNA. TRBV21-1 is shown as a pseudogene. The CDR3 runs 17 residues. The CDR3 protein is CASSNRTGGRRGTEAFF. The CDR3 region has the DNA TGTGCCAGCAGCAACCGTACAGGGGGCCGCCGGGGCACTGAAGCTTTCTTT.

This chain's CDR3 is CASSEEGEGGYTIYF. The CDR3 region has the DNA TGTGCCAGCAGTGAAGAAGGGGAGGGCGGATACACCATATATTTT. The chain links TRBV6-1 to TRBJ1-3, with D possibly matching TRBD1 (5 bases). The germline V and J ends were trimmed by 1 base and 8 bases, with 15 bases remaining between them. Germline V gene data show CDR1 as MNHNS and CDR2 as SASEGT. The length of the CDR3 is 15 residues.

CDR3 sequence: CASSKRTGRGSYYNEQFF. The CDR3 region has the DNA TGTGCCAGCAGCAAGAGGACAGGCCGAGGGTCCTACTACAATGAGCAGTTCTTC. This sequence joins TRBV5-8 and TRBJ2-1; 7 bases are shared with TRBD1. The ends lost 4 bases at V and 3 bases at J; junction bases unmatched: 16. The CDR3 totals 18 residues. The germline V gene has CDR1 SGHTS and CDR2 YDEGEE.

J is TRBJ2-5 and V is TRBV4-1; D ambiguous. The CDR3 runs 15 residues. The germline CDR1 and CDR2 sequences are MGHRA and YSYEKL. V was pared by 4 bases and J by 1 base, with 13 bases between. CDR3 in amino acids: CASSLGMVFQETQYF. DNA for the CDR3: TGCGCCAGCAGCCTTGGCATGGTATTCCAAGAGACCCAGTACTTC.

The V and J genes are TRBV7-2 and TRBJ2-3, with TRBD2 matching over 8 bases. The germline CDR1 and CDR2 sequences are SGHTA and FQGNSA. The CDR3 has 15 amino acids. The junction had 6 bases not matched to a gene; V was cut back by 5 bases and J by 2 bases. The CDR3 sequence: CASSTLAGLTDTQYF. The CDR3 coding sequence is TGTGCCAGCAGCACGCTAGCGGGCCTCACAGATACGCAGTATTTT.

The V call is TRBV9, the J call TRBJ1-4; TRBD1 agrees at 12 bases. The length of the CDR3 is 17 residues. V lost 3 bases, J lost 8 bases, and 11 bases stayed unmatched. CDR1 and CDR2 from the germline V gene are SGDLS and YYNGEE. CDR3 in amino acids: CASSALRDRGPGEKLFF. The CDR3, as DNA: TGTGCCAGCAGCGCCCTCCGGGACAGGGGGCCGGGCGAAAAACTGTTTTTT.

The chain combines TRBV6-5 with TRBJ1-3; possibly TRBD1 for D (5 bases). This CDR3 region has 14 residues. Germline assignment: CDR1 MNHEY and CDR2 SVGAGI. The germline V and J ends were trimmed by 7 bases and 9 bases, with 19 bases remaining between them. CDR3 bases: TGTGCCAGCAAAGGCAGGGAATATTCGGGCACCATATATTTT. Amino acids: CASKGREYSGTIYF.

This chain joins TRBV5-4 and TRBJ1-4; possible D gene TRBD1, 5 bases. CDR1 and CDR2 (germline): SGHNT, YYREEE (reference sequence). CDR3 size: 14 residues. V lost 1 base and J lost 3, with 7 bases in between. The DNA of the CDR3 is TGTGCCAGCAGCTTGTGGGGGGCTAATGAAAAACTGTTTTTT. Amino acids: CASSLWGANEKLFF. The complete variable domain, with remaining parts taken from reference TRBV5-4 and TRBJ1-4, reads ETGVTQSPTHLIKTRGQQVTLRCSSQSGHNTVSWYQQALGQGPQFIFQYYREEENGRGNFPPRFSGLQFPNYSSELNVNALELDDSALYLCASSLWGANEKLFFGSGTQLSVL.

The rearrangement uses TRBV10-3 and TRBJ2-3; 10 nucleotides agree with TRBD2. The ends lost 1 base at V and 0 bases at J; junction bases unmatched: 4. CDR1 ENHRY and CDR2 SYGVKD come from the germline V gene. The CDR3 spans 17 residues. CDR3 DNA: TGTGCCATCAGTGAGTATGGACTAGCGGCAAGCACAGATACGCAGTATTTT. Its translation: CAISEYGLAASTDTQYF.

The rearrangement links TRBV4-1 to TRBJ2-1; 10 bases fit TRBD1. This CDR3 has 16 residues. V gave up 3 bases and J gave up 8 bases; unmatched junction bases: 10. CDR1 is MGHRA and CDR2 is YSYEKL in the germline V gene. The CDR3 protein is CASSHGQGETWDEQFF. DNA of the CDR3: TGCGCCAGCAGCCACGGACAGGGGGAAACTTGGGATGAGCAGTTCTTC.

This chain connects TRBV18 to TRBJ2-1, with D possibly being TRBD1 (6 bases). Deletions cut 2 bases from V and 3 bases from J, with 11 bases between. The CDR3 loop spans 15 amino acids. CDR1 is KGHSH, CDR2 LQKENI, per germline. The CDR3 nucleotides read TGTGCCAGCTCACCAGGCCCAGGGGACTACAATGAGCAGTTCTTC. It yields the protein CASSPGPGDYNEQFF. Complete variable domain (other parts from reference TRBV18 and TRBJ2-1): NAGVMQNPRHLVRRRGQEARLRCSPMKGHSHVYWYRQLPEEGLKFMVYLQKENIIDESGMPKERFSAEFPKEGPSILRIQQVVRGDSAAYFCASSPGPGDYNEQFFGPGTRLTVL.

Concerning this clone: At one boundary the junction diverges from the germline segment, which might be a read error. The chain combines TRBV2 with TRBJ1-1; a weak D match, TRBD1 (6 bases). This CDR3 has 15 amino acids. In germline, CDR1 is SNHLY, CDR2 FYNNEI. CDR3 region: CASSVSAWGAEGGRF. The DNA for the CDR3 is TGTGCCAGCAGTGTGTCTGCATGGGGCGCGGAAGGGGGTCGATTT.

The DNA for the CDR3 is TGTGCCAGCTCCAGGAGGGTGAACTTCCAGGATACGCAGTATTTT. This encodes CASSRRVNFQDTQYF. This rearrangement joins TRBV27 to TRBJ2-3; D is possibly TRBD2 (6 bases). Trimming took 8 bases from V and 6 from J, leaving 21 bases between them. The CDR3 runs to 15 residues. Per germline, CDR1 MNHEY and CDR2 SMNVEV (reference sequence).

About this clone: Other DNA sequences in this sample translate to the same CDR3. The CDR3: CASSSAGGYTEAFF. The CDR3 DNA sequence: TGCGCCAGCAGCTCCGCGGGGGGTTACACTGAAGCTTTCTTT. The V gene is TRBV5-1, the J gene TRBJ1-1, with TRBD1 as a possible D gene (5 bases). Germline-derived CDR1 and CDR2 are SGHRS and YFSETQ. This CDR3 comprises 14 residues. V shed 3 bases and J shed 3 bases, with 12 bases lying between them.